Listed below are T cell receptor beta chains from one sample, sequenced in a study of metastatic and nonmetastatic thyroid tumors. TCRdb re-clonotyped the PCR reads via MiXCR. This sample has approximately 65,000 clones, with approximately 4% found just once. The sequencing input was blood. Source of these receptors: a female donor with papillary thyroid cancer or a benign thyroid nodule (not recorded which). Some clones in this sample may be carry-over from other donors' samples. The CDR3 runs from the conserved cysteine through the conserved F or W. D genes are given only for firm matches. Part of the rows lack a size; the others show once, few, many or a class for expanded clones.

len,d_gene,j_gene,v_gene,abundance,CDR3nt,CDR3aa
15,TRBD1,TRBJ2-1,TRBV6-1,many,TGTGCCAGCAGCCTAGGACAGGGGGGTGTTAATGAGCAGTTCTTC,CASSLGQGGVNEQFF
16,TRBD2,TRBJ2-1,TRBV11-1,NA,TGTGCCAGCAGCTTCTACGGGAGGGCCCCTCCAGATGAGCAGTTCTTC,CASSFYGRAPPDEQFF
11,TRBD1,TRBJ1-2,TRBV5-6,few,TGTGCCAGCAGCTTAACAGGGGCGAGCACCTTC,CASSLTGASTF
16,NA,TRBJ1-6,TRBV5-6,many,TGTGCCAGCAGCCCGGACCGACGGAGCTATAATTCACCCCTCCACTTT,CASSPDRRSYNSPLHF
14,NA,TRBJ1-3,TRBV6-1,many,TGTGCCAGCATCGGGACGGCTGGCGGAAACACCATATATTTT,CASIGTAGGNTIYF
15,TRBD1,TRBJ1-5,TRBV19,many,TGTGCCAGTAGTGTAGAATCGACAGGGAGGCAGCCCCAGCATTTT,CASSVESTGRQPQHF
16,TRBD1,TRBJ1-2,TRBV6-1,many,TGTGCCAGCAGCGTACCCGGGACAGGGGCCCTCTATGGCTACACCTTC,CASSVPGTGALYGYTF
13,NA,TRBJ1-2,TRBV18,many,TGTGCCAGCTCACCAGATGGTTCCTATGGCTACACCTTC,CASSPDGSYGYTF
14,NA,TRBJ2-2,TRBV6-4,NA,TGTGCCAGCAGTGACTCGAGGGACACCGGGGAGCTGTTTTTT,CASSDSRDTGELFF
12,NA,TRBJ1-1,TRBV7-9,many,TGTGCCAGCGTTGGGGTTAAGTTTGAAGCTTTCTTT,CASVGVKFEAFF
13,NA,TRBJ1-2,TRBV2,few,TGTGCCAGCAGTGTAGGTGGATATCAGGAATACACCTTC,CASSVGGYQEYTF
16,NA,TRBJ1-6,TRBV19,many,TGTGCCAGTAGTCGGGACTGGGCTCAGCCGAATTCACCCCTCCACTTT,CASSRDWAQPNSPLHF
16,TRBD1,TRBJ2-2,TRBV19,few,TGTGCCAGTAGTCGGAGGACAGGATTGAACAGCGGGGAGCTGTTTTTT,CASSRRTGLNSGELFF
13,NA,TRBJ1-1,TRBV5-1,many,TGCGCCAGCAGCTTGGAAGGCCACACTGAAGCTTTCTTT,CASSLEGHTEAFF
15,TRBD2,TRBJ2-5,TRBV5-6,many,TGTGCCAGCAGCTACTTAGCGGGAGGCCGAGAGACCCAGTACTTC,CASSYLAGGRETQYF
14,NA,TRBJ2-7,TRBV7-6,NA,TGTGCCAGCAGCTTAGCGGGTCCCGAGGACGAGCAGTACTTC,CASSLAGPEDEQYF
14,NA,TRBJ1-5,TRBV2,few,TGTGCCAGCAACGCCGGACTGAATAGACAGCCCCAGCATTTT,CASNAGLNRQPQHF
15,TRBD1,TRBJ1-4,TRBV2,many,TGTGCCAGCAGTGACGTCCACAGGGGATATGAAAAACTGTTTTTT,CASSDVHRGYEKLFF
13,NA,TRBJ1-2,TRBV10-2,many,TGCGCCAGCAGTGAGGCCGACAACTATGGCTACACCTTC,CASSEADNYGYTF
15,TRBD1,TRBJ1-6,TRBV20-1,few,TGCAGTGCCCGGACAGGGAAGTATAATAATTCACCCCTCCACTTT,CSARTGKYNNSPLHF
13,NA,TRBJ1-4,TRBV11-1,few,TGTGCCAGCAGCCGCGGACCCAATGAAAAACTGTTTTTT,CASSRGPNEKLFF
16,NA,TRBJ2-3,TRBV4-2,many,TGTGCCAGCAGCCAAAGCCCGAGACAGGCCACAGATACGCAGTATTTT,CASSQSPRQATDTQYF
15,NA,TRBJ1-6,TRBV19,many,TGTGCCAGTAGTCCCTGGTGGGGAGAGAGTTCACCCCTCCACTTT,CASSPWWGESSPLHF
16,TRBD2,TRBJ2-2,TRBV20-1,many,TGCAGTGCTTCACATCGGGGGGGAGCGGACACCGGGGAGCTGTTTTTT,CSASHRGGADTGELFF
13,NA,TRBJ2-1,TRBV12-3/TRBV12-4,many,TGTGCCAGCAGTTTAAGGCAGAGGGGTCGGCAGTTCTTC,CASSLRQRGRQFF
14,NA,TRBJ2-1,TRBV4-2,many,TGTGCCAGCAGCCAAGGGAACAGGGCAAGCGAGCAGTTCTTC,CASSQGNRASEQFF
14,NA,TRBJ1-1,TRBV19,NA,TGCGCCAGTAGTATATGGCAGGGAGAAAATGAAGCTTTCTTT,CASSIWQGENEAFF
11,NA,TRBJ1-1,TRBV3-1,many,TGTGCCAGCAGCCAAGGCGGTGAAGCTTTCTTT,CASSQGGEAFF
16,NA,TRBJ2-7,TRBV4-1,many,TGCGCCAGCAGCCAAGCTCGGGCAGGGAATGCCTACGAGCAGTACTTC,CASSQARAGNAYEQYF
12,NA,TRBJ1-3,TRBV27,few,TGTGCCAGCAGTTTAGGGGGAAACACCATATATTTT,CASSLGGNTIYF
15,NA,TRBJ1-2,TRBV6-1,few,TGTGCCAGCAGTGAAGCGCCAGGGCTTAACTATGGCTACACCTTC,CASSEAPGLNYGYTF
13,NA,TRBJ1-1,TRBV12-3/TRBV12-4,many,TGTGCCAGCAGTTTAAAGGGAGGCACTGAAGCTTTCTTT,CASSLKGGTEAFF
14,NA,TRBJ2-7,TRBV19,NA,TGTGCCAGTCGTAGCTCCCAAGACCGGGACGAGCAGTACTTC,CASRSSQDRDEQYF
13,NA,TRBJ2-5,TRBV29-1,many,TGCAGCGTTCGCCTAGGTAGTGTTGGGACCCAGTACTTC,CSVRLGSVGTQYF
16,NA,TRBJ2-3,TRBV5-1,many,TGCGCCAGCAGCTTCCGACCAGGGGACGGGACAGATACGCAGTATTTT,CASSFRPGDGTDTQYF
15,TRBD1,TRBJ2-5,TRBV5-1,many,TGCGCCAGCAGCCCCGGGACAGGGGGCGCGGAGACCCAGTACTTC,CASSPGTGGAETQYF
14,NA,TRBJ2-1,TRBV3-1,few,TGTGCCAGCAGCCCGGTAAATAAATACAATGAGCAGTTCTTC,CASSPVNKYNEQFF
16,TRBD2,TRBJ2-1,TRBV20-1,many,TGCAGTGCTAGAGATGGAAGCAGTAGCGGGAGGGTGAAGCAGTTCTTC,CSARDGSSSGRVKQFF
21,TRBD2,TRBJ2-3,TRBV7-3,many,TGTGCCAGCAGCCTACTACCGGGACTAGCGGGGACCCGTGCTAGCACAGATACGCAGTATTTT,CASSLLPGLAGTRASTDTQYF
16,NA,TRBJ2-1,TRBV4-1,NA,TGCGCCAGCAGCCAGCCAGCCAGGGACTCCTACAATGAGCAGTTCTTC,CASSQPARDSYNEQFF
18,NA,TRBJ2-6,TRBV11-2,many,TGTGCCAGCAGCCAAAGGGTTACATGGACAGCTGGGGCCAACGTCCTGACTTTC,CASSQRVTWTAGANVLTF
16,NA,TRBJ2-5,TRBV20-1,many,TGCAGTGCTAGACTAGGCCCCGGGTCCTCGGGTGAGACCCAGTACTTC,CSARLGPGSSGETQYF
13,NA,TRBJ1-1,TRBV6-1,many,TGTGCCAGCATTAGAGGGTTGAACACTGAAGCTTTCTTT,CASIRGLNTEAFF
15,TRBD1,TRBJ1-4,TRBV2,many,TGTGCCAGCAAGAATGAGGACAGGGACGGTGAAAAACTGTTTTTT,CASKNEDRDGEKLFF
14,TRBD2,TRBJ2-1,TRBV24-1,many,TGTGCCACCAGTGGAGCGGGAGGGCCCAATGAGCAGTTCTTC,CATSGAGGPNEQFF
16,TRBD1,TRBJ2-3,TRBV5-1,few,TGCGCCAGCAGCGTTGGACAGGGTGCTCTCACAGATACGCAGTATTTT,CASSVGQGALTDTQYF
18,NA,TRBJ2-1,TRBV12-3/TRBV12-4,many,TGTGCCAGCAGTTCAGGCGTTAAGGGACCCATCTCCTACAATGAGCAGTTCTTC,CASSSGVKGPISYNEQFF
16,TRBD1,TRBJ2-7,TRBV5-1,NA,TGCGTCAGCAGCCCTGAACAGGGGGCAAGGTCTGACGAGCAGTACTTC,CVSSPEQGARSDEQYF
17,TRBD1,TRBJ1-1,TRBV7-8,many,TGTGCCAGCAGCCTCGGGGGGGACAGGGGATCGGGCACTGAAGCTTTCTTT,CASSLGGDRGSGTEAFF
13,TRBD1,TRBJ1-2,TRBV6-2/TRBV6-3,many,TGTGCCAGCAGTTCGGGACAGGGCCGGCGCTACACCTTC,CASSSGQGRRYTF